The present TCR beta chain was sequenced within a study of the immune and genomic landscape of osteosarcoma. Study outcomes and limitations: Productive clonality was low overall, averaging 0.09, maximum more than 0.29. Roughly five cases had one hyperexpanded dominant clone and under 100 clonotypes. Clonality was higher in immune-hot C3 than cold C1, yet still low.

Poor-prognosis osteosarcoma patients supplied post-treatment primary, local recurrence and metastasis tumor specimens. Produced via immunoSEQ multiplex PCR; TCRdb's table is partial and in-frame only. The sample holds about 1,500 clones, about 69% seen once. The germline V gene encodes CDR1 GTSNPN and CDR2 SVGIG (reference sequence). Trimming cost V 7 bases and J 4 bases, with 7 bases left between them. The CDR3 has 10 residues. Notes on this clone: The target antigen is unknown.

The sample consisted of metastatic tumor tissue from the lung. The chain recombines TRBV30 with TRBJ1-2; D gene uncertain. This receptor was taken from a boy aged 10-17 years with osteosarcoma. Written as DNA, the CDR3 is TGTGCCTTTGACGGCTATGGCTACACCTTC. Translation: CAFDGYGYTF.